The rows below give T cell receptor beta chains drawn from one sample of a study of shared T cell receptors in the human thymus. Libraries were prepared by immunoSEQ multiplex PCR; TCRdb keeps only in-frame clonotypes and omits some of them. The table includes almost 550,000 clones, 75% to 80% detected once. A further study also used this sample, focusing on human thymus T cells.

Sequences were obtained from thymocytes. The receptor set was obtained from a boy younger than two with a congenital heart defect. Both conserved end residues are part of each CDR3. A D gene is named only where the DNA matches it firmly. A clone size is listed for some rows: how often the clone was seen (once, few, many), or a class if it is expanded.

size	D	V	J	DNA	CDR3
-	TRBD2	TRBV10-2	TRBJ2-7	TGCGCCAGCAGACCTCGGACTAGCGGACCCTACGAGCAGTACTTC	CASRPRTSGPYEQYF
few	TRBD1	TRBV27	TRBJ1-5	TGTGCCAGCAGTTTAAGGGGACAGGGACTCACTCAGCCCCAGCATTTT	CASSLRGQGLTQPQHF
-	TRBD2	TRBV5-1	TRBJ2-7	TGCGCCAGCAGCTGGAAGGTAGGACTAGCGGAGACCTACGAGCAGTACTTC	CASSWKVGLAETYEQYF
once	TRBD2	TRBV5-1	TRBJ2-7	TGCGCCAGCAGCTTGGCGGTGGGACTAGCGGACTACGAGCAGTACTTC	CASSLAVGLADYEQYF
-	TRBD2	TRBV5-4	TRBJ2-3	TGTGCCAGCAGCTTAGGGTTAGCGGGAGAGGGGCCCTTAGATACGCAGTATTTT	CASSLGLAGEGPLDTQYF
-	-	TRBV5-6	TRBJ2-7	TGTGCCAGCAGCTTGGAGGCAGCCGGGTACGAGCAGTACTTC	CASSLEAAGYEQYF
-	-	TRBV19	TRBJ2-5	TGTGCCAGTAGTGAGACTAGGCAAGAGACCCAGTACTTC	CASSETRQETQYF
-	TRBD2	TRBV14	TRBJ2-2	TGTGCCAGCAGCCAGTCAGAACTAGCGGGAGGGCCAGGGGACACCGGGGAGCTGTTTTTT	CASSQSELAGGPGDTGELFF
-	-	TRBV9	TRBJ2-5	TGTGCCAGCAGCGTAGATCAGGAGGGCCAGGCAGAGACCCAGTACTTC	CASSVDQEGQAETQYF
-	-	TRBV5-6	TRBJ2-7	TGTGCCAGCAGCCTCACTCAATCCACGTCCTACGAGCAGTACTTC	CASSLTQSTSYEQYF
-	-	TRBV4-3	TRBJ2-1	TGCGCCAGCAGCCAAGCTGGTGTGGGCCACAATGAGCAGTTCTTC	CASSQAGVGHNEQFF
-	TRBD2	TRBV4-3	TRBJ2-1	TGCGCCAGCAGCCAAGTGGGGGGACTAGCGCTAAGTTCTCCCTACAATGAGCAGTTCTTC	CASSQVGGLALSSPYNEQFF
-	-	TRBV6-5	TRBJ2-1	TGTGCCGCGTGTTCCGGGACTTCTAATGAGCAGTTCTTC	CAACSGTSNEQFF
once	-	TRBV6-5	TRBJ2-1	TGTGCCAGCAGTTACTACAGGGTGGGTGAGCAGTTCTTC	CASSYYRVGEQFF
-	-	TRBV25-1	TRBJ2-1	TGTGCCAGCAGCCCGGGGAAGCGTTGCTCCTACAATGAGCAGTTCTTC	CASSPGKRCSYNEQFF
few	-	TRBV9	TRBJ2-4	TGTGCCAGCAGCGTAGTAAAGGGGGAGGCCAAAAACATTCAGTACTTC	CASSVVKGEAKNIQYF
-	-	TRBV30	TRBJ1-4	TGTGCCTGGATGGAGGGGAATAATGAAAAACTGTTTTTT	CAWMEGNNEKLFF
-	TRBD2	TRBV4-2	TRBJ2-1	TGTGCCAGCAGCCTTACGACTAGCGGGAGCTACAATGAGCAGTTCTTC	CASSLTTSGSYNEQFF
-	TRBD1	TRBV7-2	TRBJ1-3	TGTGCCAGCAGCCCTCCCGGGACAGGGGACTCTGGAAACACCATATATTTT	CASSPPGTGDSGNTIYF
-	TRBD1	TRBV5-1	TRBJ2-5	TGCGCCAGCAGCTTAGACAGGGTGAGGGAGACCCAGTACTTC	CASSLDRVRETQYF
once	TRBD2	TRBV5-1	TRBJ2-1	TGCGCCAGCAGCATGGGACTAGCGGGACTAAAGGGGGAGCAGTTCTTC	CASSMGLAGLKGEQFF
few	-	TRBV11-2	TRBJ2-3	TGTGCCAGCAGCTTAAGGGTTGCTAGCGGAGGGGGAGATACGCAGTATTTT	CASSLRVASGGGDTQYF
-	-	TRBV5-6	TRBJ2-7	TGTGCCAGCAGCTTGGAGGGGGACGAGCAGTACTTC	CASSLEGDEQYF
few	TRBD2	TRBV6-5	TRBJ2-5	TGTGCCAGCAGTTCCTCCCTAGCGGGCAATGGGGAGACCCAGTACTTC	CASSSSLAGNGETQYF
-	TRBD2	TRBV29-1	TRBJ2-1	TGCAGCGTTGATAGCGGGGGGGGAGAGTTCTTC	CSVDSGGGEFF
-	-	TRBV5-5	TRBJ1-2	TGTGCCAGCAGCAACCCCGCGGGGCCCAGCCGCGGCTACACCTTC	CASSNPAGPSRGYTF
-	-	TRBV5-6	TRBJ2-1	TGTGCCAGCAGCCCCAAAGGGGATGAGCAGTTCTTC	CASSPKGDEQFF
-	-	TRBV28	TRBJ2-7	TGTGCCAGCATGGGAGGGGGACAGGTTTGGCCACCGGGGGAGCAGTACTTC	CASMGGGQVWPPGEQYF
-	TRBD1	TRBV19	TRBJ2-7	TGTGCCAGTAGGCGCAACCCGGGACAGGGGGCGAGCAGTAACGAGCAGTACTTC	CASRRNPGQGASSNEQYF
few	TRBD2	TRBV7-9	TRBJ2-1	TGTGCCAGCAGCAGGGGACTAGCGGGAGTCGGTGAGCAGTTCTTC	CASSRGLAGVGEQFF
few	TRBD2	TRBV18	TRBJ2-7	TGTGCCAGCTCAGATCGGACTAGCGGGAAAAAAGGAATTTACGAGCAGTACTTC	CASSDRTSGKKGIYEQYF
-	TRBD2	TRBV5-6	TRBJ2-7	TGTGCCAGCAGCTTGGCCCCAGCGGGGGATTTCTACGAGCAGTACTTC	CASSLAPAGDFYEQYF
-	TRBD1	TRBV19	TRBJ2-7	TGTGCCAGTAGTAAATCCTGGACAGGGGGTCTCCCGGTGCACGAGCAGTACTTC	CASSKSWTGGLPVHEQYF
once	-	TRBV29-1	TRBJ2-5	TGCAGCGTTCTTCACCAAGAGACCCAGTACTTC	CSVLHQETQYF
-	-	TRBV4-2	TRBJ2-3	TGTGCCAGCAGCCAAGTTCAACCAGCGTTCGGAACAGATACGCAGTATTTT	CASSQVQPAFGTDTQYF
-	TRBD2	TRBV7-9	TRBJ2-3	TGTGCCAGCAGCCCCGGACTAGCGCAGTATTTT	CASSPGLAQYF